This note documents a single T cell receptor (beta chain) sequence. The antigen is unknown. Sequenced by immunoSEQ multiplex PCR; TCRdb stores in-frame clones only, minus some. The repertoire holds roughly 66,000 clones, with around 83% as singletons. The data derive from a study of T cell responses to AZD1222 COVID-19 vaccine. Overall study context: Doses given second, at about 4 or about 12 weeks, were pooled. Points from the study as a whole: The sample set comprised mostly white British donors with more females, and clonal diversity was possibly underestimated.

Trimming pared 2 bases from V and 2 bases from J, leaving 11 bases between. Germline V gives CDR1 MNHEY, CDR2 SVGAGI. The CDR3 covers 15 residues. The chain employs TRBV6-5 and TRBJ2-3; D not certain. Sequenced here: peripheral blood, sampled on day 0 of AZD1222 vaccination. The TCR was taken from an adult in good health. CDR3 sequence reads: CASSYQLGSTDTQYF. Here the CDR3 DNA reads TGTGCCAGCAGTTACCAGCTGGGGTCCACAGATACGCAGTATTTT.